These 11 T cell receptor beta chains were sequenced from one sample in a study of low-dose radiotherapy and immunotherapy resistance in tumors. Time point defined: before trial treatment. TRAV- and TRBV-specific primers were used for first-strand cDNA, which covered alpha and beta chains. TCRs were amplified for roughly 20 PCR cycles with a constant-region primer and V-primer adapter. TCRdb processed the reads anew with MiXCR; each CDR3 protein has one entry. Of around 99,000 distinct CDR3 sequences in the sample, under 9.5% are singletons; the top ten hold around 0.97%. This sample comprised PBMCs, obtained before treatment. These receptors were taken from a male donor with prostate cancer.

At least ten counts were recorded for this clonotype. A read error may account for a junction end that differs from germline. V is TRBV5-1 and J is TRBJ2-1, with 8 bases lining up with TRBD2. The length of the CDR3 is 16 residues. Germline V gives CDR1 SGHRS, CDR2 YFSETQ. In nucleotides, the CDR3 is TGTGCCAGCAGCTTGGGGCTAGCGGGCCTCGAGCCTGAGCAGTTCTTC. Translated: CASSLGLAGLEPEQFF.

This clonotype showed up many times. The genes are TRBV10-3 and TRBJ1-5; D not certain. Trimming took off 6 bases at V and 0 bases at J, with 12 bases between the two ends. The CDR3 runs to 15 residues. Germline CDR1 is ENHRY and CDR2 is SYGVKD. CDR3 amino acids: CAIREDLFSNQPQHF. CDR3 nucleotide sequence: TGTGCCATCAGGGAAGACCTATTTAGCAATCAGCCCCAGCATTTT.

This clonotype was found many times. The CDR3 loop reads CASSRGILTGELFF. The CDR3 DNA reads TGTGCCAGCAGCCGAGGGATTCTCACCGGGGAGCTGTTTTTT. The rearrangement joins TRBV14 to TRBJ2-2, with a weak D call TRBD2 (5 bases). Germline V lookup: CDR1 SGHDN, CDR2 FVKESK. The CDR3 has 14 amino acids. Trimming removed 4 bases from V and 4 bases from J, with 10 bases in between.

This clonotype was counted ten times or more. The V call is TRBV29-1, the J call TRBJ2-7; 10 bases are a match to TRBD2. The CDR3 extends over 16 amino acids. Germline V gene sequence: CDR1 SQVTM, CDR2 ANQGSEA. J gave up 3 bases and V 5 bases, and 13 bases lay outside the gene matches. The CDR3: CSVTSPGQREGYEQYF. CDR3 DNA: TGCAGCGTTACCTCCCCTGGCCAGCGGGAGGGCTACGAGCAGTACTTC.

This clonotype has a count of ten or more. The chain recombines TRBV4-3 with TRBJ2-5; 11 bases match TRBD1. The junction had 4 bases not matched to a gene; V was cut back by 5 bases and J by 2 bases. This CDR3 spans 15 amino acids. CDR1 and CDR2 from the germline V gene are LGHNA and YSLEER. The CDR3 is CASSARDRGQETQYF. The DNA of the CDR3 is TGCGCCAGCAGCGCCCGGGACAGGGGGCAAGAGACCCAGTACTTC.

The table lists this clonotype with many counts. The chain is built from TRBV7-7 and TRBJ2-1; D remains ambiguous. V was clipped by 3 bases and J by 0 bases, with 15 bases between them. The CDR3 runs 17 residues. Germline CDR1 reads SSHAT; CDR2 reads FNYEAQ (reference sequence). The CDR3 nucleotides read TGTGCCAGCAGCTTGGGTGCCGTTCCCGGCTCCTACAATGAGCAGTTCTTC. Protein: CASSLGAVPGSYNEQFF. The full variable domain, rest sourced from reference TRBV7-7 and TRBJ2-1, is GAGVSQSPRYKVTKRGQDVTLRCDPISSHATLYWYQQALGQGPEFLTYFNYEAQPDKSGLPSDRFSAERPEGSISTLTIQRTEQRDSAMYRCASSLGAVPGSYNEQFFGPGTRLTVL.

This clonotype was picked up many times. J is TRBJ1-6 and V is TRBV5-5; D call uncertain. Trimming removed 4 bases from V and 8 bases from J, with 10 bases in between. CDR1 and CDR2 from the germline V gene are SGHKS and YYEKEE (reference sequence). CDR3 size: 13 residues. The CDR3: CASSPEADSPLHF. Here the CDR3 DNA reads TGTGCCAGCAGCCCCGAGGCGGATTCACCCCTCCACTTT.

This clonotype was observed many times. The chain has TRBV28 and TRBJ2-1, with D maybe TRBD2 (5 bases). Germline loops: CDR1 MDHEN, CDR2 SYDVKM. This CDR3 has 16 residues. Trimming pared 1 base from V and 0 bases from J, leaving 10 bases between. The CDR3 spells CASSLFPGNSYNEQFF. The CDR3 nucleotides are TGTGCCAGCAGTTTATTCCCCGGGAACTCCTACAATGAGCAGTTCTTC.

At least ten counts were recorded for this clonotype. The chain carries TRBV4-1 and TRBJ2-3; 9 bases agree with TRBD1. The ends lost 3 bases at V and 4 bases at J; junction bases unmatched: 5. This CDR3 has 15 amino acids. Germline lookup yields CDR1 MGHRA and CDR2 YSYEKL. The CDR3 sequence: CASSHPGQGPDTQYF. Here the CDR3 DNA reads TGCGCCAGCAGCCATCCGGGACAGGGCCCAGATACGCAGTATTTT.

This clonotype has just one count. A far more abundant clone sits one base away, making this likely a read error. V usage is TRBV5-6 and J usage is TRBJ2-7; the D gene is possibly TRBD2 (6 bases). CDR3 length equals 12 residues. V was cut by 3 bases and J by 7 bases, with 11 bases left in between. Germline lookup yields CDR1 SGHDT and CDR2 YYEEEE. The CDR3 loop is CASSWGVGEQYF. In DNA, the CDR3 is TGTGCCAGCAGCTGGGGGGTGGGTGAGCAGTACTTC.

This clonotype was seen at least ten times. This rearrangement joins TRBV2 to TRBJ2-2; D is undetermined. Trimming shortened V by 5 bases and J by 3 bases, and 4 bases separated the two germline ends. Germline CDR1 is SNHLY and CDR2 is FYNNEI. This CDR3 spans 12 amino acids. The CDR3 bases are TGTGCCAGCAGTCGCCACACCGGGGAGCTGTTTTTT. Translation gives CASSRHTGELFF.